This T cell receptor (beta chain) was captured in a study of cytomegalovirus exposure and HLA in healthy donors. PCR employed 60 Vbeta and 13 Jbeta primers. Profiling relied on immunoSEQ multiplex PCR, and the TCRdb table lists in-frame clones only, not all of them. The specimen's table records some 75,000 clones. General study results and limits: In an earlier analysis, productive rearrangement rates for most beta V segments clustered near 87% or 30%. In presence/absence analyses, roughly uniform sequencing depth across donors was assumed.

Germline CDR1 MNHNY, CDR2 SVGAGI (reference sequence). Trimming removed 4 bases from V and 8 bases from J, with 12 bases in between. CDR3 length: 14 amino acids. With regard to this clone: Its specificity is not known.

Sequenced material: PBMCs. The clonotype comes from a man between 35 and 55 years old in good health and CMV-seronegative. V gene TRBV6-6 combines with J gene TRBJ1-6; tentatively, D is TRBD1 (5 bases). The CDR3, as DNA: TGTGCCAGCAGTTTGGGCAGGGAACATTCACCCCTCCACTTT. Translating gives CASSLGREHSPLHF.